These 10 T cell receptor beta chains came from one sample sequenced in a study of T cell responses to AZD1222 COVID-19 vaccine. Clones were sequenced by immunoSEQ multiplex PCR, and TCRdb holds only the in-frame ones, with some missing. The table shows 200,000 or so clones, with approximately 94% occurring only once. This specimen was peripheral blood, taken on day 0 of MenACWY control vaccination. All receptors come from an adult in good health.

The chain links TRBV6-1 to TRBJ1-6, with a weak D call TRBD1 (5 bases). The germline V gene has CDR1 MNHNS and CDR2 SASEGT. The CDR3 length is 16 residues. Trimming pared 0 bases from V and 6 bases from J, leaving 12 bases between. The chain's CDR3 is CASSEAWGGSNSPLHF. CDR3 DNA: TGTGCCAGCAGTGAAGCGTGGGGGGGAAGTAATTCACCCCTCCACTTT.

The CDR3 sequence: CASSPSRTGVGEQYF. CDR3 bases: TGTGCCAGCTCACCCTCCAGGACAGGGGTTGGGGAGCAGTACTTC. The V call is TRBV18, the J call TRBJ2-7; 9 nucleotides match TRBD1. Germline CDR1 KGHSH, CDR2 LQKENI. The CDR3 consists of 15 residues. The ends lost 3 bases at V and 7 bases at J; junction bases unmatched: 10.

V is TRBV28 and J is TRBJ1-2, with 11 bases aligning to TRBD1. Germline V CDR1 and CDR2: MDHEN, SYDVKM. The CDR3 covers 16 residues. Trimming removed 0 bases from V and 7 bases from J; junction bases left unmatched: 7. The CDR3: CASSLWAGQGVAGYTF. The CDR3 DNA follows: TGTGCCAGCAGTTTATGGGCGGGACAGGGGGTCGCTGGCTACACCTTC.

The chain uses TRBV5-5 and TRBJ1-3; weak D call: TRBD1 (6 bases). V gave up 3 bases and J gave up 2 bases, with 15 bases separating them. Germline-derived CDR1 and CDR2 are SGHKS and YYEKEE (reference sequence). This CDR3 spans 16 amino acids. Here the CDR3 reads CASSSGHLATGNTIYF. DNA for the CDR3: TGTGCCAGCAGCTCGGGACACTTAGCTACTGGAAACACCATATATTTT.

The gene calls are TRBV3-1 (or the pseudogene TRBV3-2) and TRBJ1-4; the D gene is possibly TRBD1 (5 bases). V was clipped by 1 base and J by 0 bases, with 9 bases between them. The CDR3 is 16 amino acids. Germline V gene sequence: CDR1 LGHDT, CDR2 YNNKEL (reference sequence). Here the CDR3 reads CASSQAGGATNEKLFF. Written as DNA, the CDR3 is TGTGCCAGCAGCCAAGCTGGGGGTGCAACTAATGAAAAACTGTTTTTT.

This sequence joins TRBV27 and TRBJ2-7, with TRBD1 matching over 8 bases. After removal of 5 bases from V and 3 bases from J, the junction contained 6 bases not matched to a gene. The CDR3 length is 14 residues. Germline V gene sequence: CDR1 MNHEY, CDR2 SMNVEV (reference sequence). The CDR3 reads CASSPRTGIYEQYF. In DNA, the CDR3 is TGTGCCAGCAGTCCTAGGACAGGGATCTACGAGCAGTACTTC.

The chain carries TRBV7-2 and TRBJ1-5, with a weak D call TRBD1 (5 bases). V shed 2 bases and J shed 5 bases, with 13 bases lying between them. Germline lookup yields CDR1 SGHTA and CDR2 FQGNSA. The CDR3 consists of 15 residues. For the CDR3, the DNA is TGTGCCAGCAGCTTAAAAGGGGATTGGGATCAGCCCCAGCATTTT. Translation gives CASSLKGDWDQPQHF.

The rearrangement uses TRBV5-5 and TRBJ2-1; possibly TRBD1 for D (6 bases). This CDR3 has 15 residues. In germline, CDR1 is SGHKS, CDR2 YYEKEE (reference sequence). With 6 bases removed from V and 0 bases from J, the gap between germline ends came to 13 bases. The CDR3: CASIKGVSSYNEQFF. The CDR3 DNA sequence: TGTGCCAGCATCAAGGGGGTCAGCTCCTACAATGAGCAGTTCTTC. The full variable domain, completed using reference TRBV5-5 and TRBJ2-1, is DAGVTQSPTHLIKTRGQQVTLRCSPISGHKSVSWYQQVLGQGPQFIFQYYEKEERGRGNFPDRFSARQFPNYSSELNVNALLLGDSALYLCASIKGVSSYNEQFFGPGTRLTVL.

This rearrangement joins TRBV10-1 to TRBJ2-5; D ambiguous. V was shortened by 9 bases and J by 5 bases, with 10 bases between the two germline ends. Germline CDR1 is WNHNN and CDR2 is SYGVQD (reference sequence). The CDR3 totals 11 residues. DNA for the CDR3: TGCGCCAGTCCAGGTGGGGAGACCCAGTACTTC. It is translated as CASPGGETQYF.

The chain carries TRBV6-6 and TRBJ2-3, with TRBD2 matching over 12 bases. Losses at the gene ends were 5 bases for V and 6 bases for J; bases not matched to a gene: 18. The CDR3 has 19 amino acids. Germline loops: CDR1 MNHNY, CDR2 SVGAGI (reference sequence). In nucleotides, the CDR3 is TGTGCCAGCAGTCATGGACAGACTTCTAGCGGGGGGGCCTCTGATACGCAGTATTTT. Its translation is CASSHGQTSSGGASDTQYF.